This paragraph reports one T cell receptor beta chain. Sequenced by immunoSEQ multiplex PCR; TCRdb stores in-frame clones only, minus some. The sample contains tens of thousands of clones, more than 85% of which appear only once. The data belong to a study of control samples from healthy donors and cancer patients. The CDR3 contains 14 residues. The germline V and J ends were trimmed by 7 bases and 3 bases, with 15 bases remaining between them. The germline V gene encodes CDR1 LNHDA and CDR2 SQIVND (reference sequence). The sequence came from a woman between 40 and 55 years old with lung cancer. The chain links TRBV19 to TRBJ1-2, with D possibly being TRBD1 (6 bases). The specimen was PBMCs. In nucleotides, the CDR3 is TGTGCCAGTAATCCTAACAGGGACTACTATGGCTACACCTTC. This sequence encodes CASNPNRDYYGYTF.